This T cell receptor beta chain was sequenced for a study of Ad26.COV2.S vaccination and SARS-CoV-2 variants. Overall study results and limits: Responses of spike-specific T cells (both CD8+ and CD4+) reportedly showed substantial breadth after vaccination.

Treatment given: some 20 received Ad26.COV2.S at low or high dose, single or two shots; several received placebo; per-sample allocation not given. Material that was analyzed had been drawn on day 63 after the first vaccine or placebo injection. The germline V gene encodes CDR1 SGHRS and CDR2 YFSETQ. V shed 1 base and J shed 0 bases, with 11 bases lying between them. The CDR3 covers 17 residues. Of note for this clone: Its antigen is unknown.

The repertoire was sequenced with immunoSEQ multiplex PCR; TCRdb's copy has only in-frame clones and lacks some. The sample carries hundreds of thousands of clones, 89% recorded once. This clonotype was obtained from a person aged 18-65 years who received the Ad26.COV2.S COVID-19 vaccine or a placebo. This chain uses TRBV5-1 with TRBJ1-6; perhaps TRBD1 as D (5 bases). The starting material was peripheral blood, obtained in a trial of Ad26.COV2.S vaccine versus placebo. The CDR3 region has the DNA TGCGCCAGCAGCTTGTCGTGGGGGAGCTCCTATAATTCACCCCTCCACTTT. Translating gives CASSLSWGSSYNSPLHF.